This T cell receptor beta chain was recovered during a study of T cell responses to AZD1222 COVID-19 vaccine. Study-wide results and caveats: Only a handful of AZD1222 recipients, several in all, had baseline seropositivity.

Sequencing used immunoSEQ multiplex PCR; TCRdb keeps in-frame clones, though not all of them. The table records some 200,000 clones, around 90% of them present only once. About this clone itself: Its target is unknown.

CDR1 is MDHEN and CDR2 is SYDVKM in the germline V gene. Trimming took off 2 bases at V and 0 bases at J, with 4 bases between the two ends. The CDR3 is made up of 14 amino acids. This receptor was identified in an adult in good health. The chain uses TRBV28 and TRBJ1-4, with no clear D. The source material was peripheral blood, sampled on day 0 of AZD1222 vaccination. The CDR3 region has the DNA TGTGCCAGCAGTTTAAGGGCAACTAATGAAAAACTGTTTTTT. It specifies CASSLRATNEKLFF.